This T cell receptor beta chain emerged from a study of cytomegalovirus exposure and HLA in healthy donors. This CDR3 comprises 15 residues. Germline lookup yields CDR1 SEHNR and CDR2 FQNEAQ (reference sequence). V gave up 1 base and J gave up 4 bases, with 11 bases separating them. 13 Jbeta primers and 60 Vbeta primers were used for the PCR. Clones were read by immunoSEQ multiplex PCR, and TCRdb kept only the in-frame ones, dropping some. The sample contains 200,000 to 250,000 clones, less than 85% of which appear only once. This TCR came from a man between 18 and 29 years old in good health and CMV-seronegative. This chain uses TRBV7-9 with TRBJ2-1; a weak D match, TRBD1 (5 bases). Material: PBMCs. CDR3 bases: TGTGCCAGCAGCTTAGGACAGTCAATTTACAATGAGCAGTTCTTC. This gives the protein CASSLGQSIYNEQFF.